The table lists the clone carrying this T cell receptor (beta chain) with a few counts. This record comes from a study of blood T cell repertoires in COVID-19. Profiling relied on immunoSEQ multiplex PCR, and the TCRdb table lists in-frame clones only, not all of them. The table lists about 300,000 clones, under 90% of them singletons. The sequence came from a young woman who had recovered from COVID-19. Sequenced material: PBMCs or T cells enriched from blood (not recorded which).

The CDR3 here is CASSSGGQGRDGYTF. For the CDR3, the DNA is TGTGCCAGCAGTTCGGGGGGACAGGGGAGGGATGGCTACACCTTC. The chain joins TRBV28 to TRBJ1-2; TRBD1 matches at 10 bases. This CDR3 spans 15 amino acids. CDR1 MDHEN and CDR2 SYDVKM come from the germline V gene. V was pared by 4 bases and J by 6 bases, with 8 bases of the junction left unmatched.